This T cell receptor beta chain was found in a study of T cells in Graves' hyperthyroidism and ophthalmopathy. This CDR3 has 13 residues. Trimming took 8 bases from V and 1 from J, leaving 10 bases between them. CDR1 and CDR2 from the germline V gene are MNHNS and SASEGT. Amplified TCR beta CDR3 regions came from RNA transcripts. First-round RT-PCR targeting the TCR CDR3 was performed with the HTBI primer set. TCRdb re-called the multiplex PCR reads with MiXCR, one entry per CDR3 protein. The repertoire holds more than 300,000 distinct CDR3 sequences, with approximately 18% as singletons. This clonotype was found many times.

V and J are TRBV6-1 and TRBJ2-3; D ambiguous. Sequenced: blood. The receptor was derived from a woman between 25 and 40 years old with Graves' hyperthyroidism that later progressed to Graves' ophthalmopathy. CDR3 residues: CASCASRTDTQYF. DNA of the CDR3: TGTGCCAGCTGTGCCAGCCGCACAGATACGCAGTATTTT.